The following is a T cell receptor (beta chain) sequence with its context. Unique molecular identifiers were incorporated into the prepared TCRbeta library. TCRdb itself ran the PCR reads through MiXCR, one entry per CDR3 protein. The top ten clones hold 2% to 3% of a sample with around 480,000 distinct CDR3 sequences, around a third of them seen once. The CDR3 runs to 17 residues. Germline loops: CDR1 DFQATT, CDR2 SNEGSKA (reference sequence). Trimming removed 1 base at V and 1 base at J, with 19 bases between. The sample comes from a study of T-cell reconstitution after alpha-beta-depleted transplantation in children.

J is TRBJ2-5 and V is TRBV20-1; the D gene could be TRBD1 or TRBD2 (5 bases each). The sequencing used PBMCs from the stem cell graft donor, collected from the stem cell graft. This TCR was recovered from a human donor who donated a stem cell graft to a child with aplastic anemia. The CDR3 sequence is CSARGDRHAPPQETQYF. CDR3 sequence (DNA): TGCAGTGCTAGAGGGGACCGACATGCTCCTCCCCAAGAGACCCAGTACTTC.